Sequencing of this T cell receptor (beta chain) was carried out in a study of cytotoxic CD8 clonotypes in ibrutinib-treated CLL. General study points: Having risen at ibrutinib response, clonality had fallen back toward baseline by progression. While tracking circulating CD8+ T-cell counts, baseline clonality exceeded that of age-matched healthy donors.

The table lists this clone with a few counts. The antigen remains undetermined. The CDR3 loop spans 14 amino acids. J lost 3 bases, V lost 6 bases, and 9 bases had no gene match. Germline loops: CDR1 SGHNT, CDR2 YYREEE (reference sequence). The assay was immunoSEQ multiplex PCR, and TCRdb's table has in-frame clones only and misses some. Found here are about 28,000 clones, approximately 62% of them singletons; the top ten hold about 15%. The source of this sequence is a human donor with chronic lymphocytic leukemia. The rearrangement links TRBV5-4 to TRBJ2-7, with TRBD2 identical over 7 bases. Source: PBMCs, taken before ibrutinib treatment. CDR3 amino acids: CASTKDTGGYEQYF. The DNA for the CDR3 is TGTGCCAGCACCAAAGATACGGGAGGCTACGAGCAGTACTTC.